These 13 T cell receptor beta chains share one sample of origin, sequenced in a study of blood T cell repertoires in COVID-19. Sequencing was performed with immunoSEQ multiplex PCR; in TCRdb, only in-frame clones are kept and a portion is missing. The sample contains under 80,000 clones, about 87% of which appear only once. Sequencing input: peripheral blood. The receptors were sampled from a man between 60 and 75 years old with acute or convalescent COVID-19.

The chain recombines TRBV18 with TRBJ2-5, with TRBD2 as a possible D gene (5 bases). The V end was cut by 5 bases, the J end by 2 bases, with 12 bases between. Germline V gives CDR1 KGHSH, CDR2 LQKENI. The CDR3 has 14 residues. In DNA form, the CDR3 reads TGTGCCAGCTCAACTCGGACTGAACAAGAGACCCAGTACTTC. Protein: CASSTRTEQETQYF.

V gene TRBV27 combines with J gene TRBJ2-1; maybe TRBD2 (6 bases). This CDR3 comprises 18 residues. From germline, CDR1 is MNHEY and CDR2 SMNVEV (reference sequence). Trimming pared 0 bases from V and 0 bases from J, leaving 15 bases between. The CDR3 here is CASSLSGGLLGSYNEQFF. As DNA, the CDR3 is TGTGCCAGCAGTTTATCGGGAGGACTCCTGGGCTCCTACAATGAGCAGTTCTTC.

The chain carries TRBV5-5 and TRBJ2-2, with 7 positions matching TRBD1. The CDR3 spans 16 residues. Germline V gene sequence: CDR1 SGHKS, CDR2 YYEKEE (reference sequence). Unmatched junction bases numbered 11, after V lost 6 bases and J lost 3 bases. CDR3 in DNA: TGTGCCAGCACTCCCCGATTTCAGGGGGACACCGGGGAGCTGTTTTTT. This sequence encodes CASTPRFQGDTGELFF.

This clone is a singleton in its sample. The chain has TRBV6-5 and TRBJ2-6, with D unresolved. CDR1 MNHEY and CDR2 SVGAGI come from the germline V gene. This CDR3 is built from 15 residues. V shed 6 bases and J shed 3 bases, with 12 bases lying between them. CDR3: CASRRDGFGANVLTF. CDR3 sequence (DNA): TGTGCCAGCAGACGCGACGGGTTTGGGGCCAACGTCCTGACTTTC.

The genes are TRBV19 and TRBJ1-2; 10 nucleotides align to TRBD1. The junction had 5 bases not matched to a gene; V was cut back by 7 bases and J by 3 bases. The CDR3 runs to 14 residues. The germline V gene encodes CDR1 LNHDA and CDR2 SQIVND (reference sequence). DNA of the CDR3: TGTGCCAGTATATCGGGACAGGGGTACTATGGCTACACCTTC. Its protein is CASISGQGYYGYTF.

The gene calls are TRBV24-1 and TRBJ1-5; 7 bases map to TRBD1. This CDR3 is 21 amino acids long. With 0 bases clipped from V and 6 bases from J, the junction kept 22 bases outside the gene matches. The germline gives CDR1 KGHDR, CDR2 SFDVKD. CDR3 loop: CATSDLLGDSRPHSEFQPQHF. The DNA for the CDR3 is TGTGCCACCAGTGATTTGCTGGGGGACAGCCGCCCCCACTCAGAGTTTCAGCCCCAGCATTTT.

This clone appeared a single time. The CDR3 spells CASSPPAGQGYGYTF. Written as DNA, the CDR3 is TGTGCCAGCTCACCACCGGCAGGACAGGGCTATGGCTACACCTTC. The chain is built from TRBV18 and TRBJ1-2, with 8 bases aligning to TRBD1. J lost 4 bases, V lost 0 bases, and 4 bases had no gene match. The CDR3 covers 15 residues. Germline V gene sequence: CDR1 KGHSH, CDR2 LQKENI.

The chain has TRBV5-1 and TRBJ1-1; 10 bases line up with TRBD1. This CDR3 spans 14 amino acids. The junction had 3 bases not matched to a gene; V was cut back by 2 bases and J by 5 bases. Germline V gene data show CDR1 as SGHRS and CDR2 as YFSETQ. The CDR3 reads CASSFRDRGTEAFF. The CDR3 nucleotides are TGCGCCAGCAGCTTCCGGGACAGGGGTACTGAAGCTTTCTTT.

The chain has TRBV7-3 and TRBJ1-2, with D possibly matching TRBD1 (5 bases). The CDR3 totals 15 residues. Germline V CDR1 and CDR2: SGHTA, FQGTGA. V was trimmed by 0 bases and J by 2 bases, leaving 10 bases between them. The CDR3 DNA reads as TGTGCCAGCAGCTTAACGGGGGGGACGAACTATGGCTACACCTTC. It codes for CASSLTGGTNYGYTF.

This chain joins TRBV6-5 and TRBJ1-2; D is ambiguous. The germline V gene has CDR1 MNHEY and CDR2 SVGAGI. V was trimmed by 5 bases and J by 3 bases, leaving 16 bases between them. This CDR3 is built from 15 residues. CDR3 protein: CASSPTLAADYGYTF. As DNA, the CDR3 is TGTGCCAGCAGTCCGACCCTGGCGGCTGACTATGGCTACACCTTC.

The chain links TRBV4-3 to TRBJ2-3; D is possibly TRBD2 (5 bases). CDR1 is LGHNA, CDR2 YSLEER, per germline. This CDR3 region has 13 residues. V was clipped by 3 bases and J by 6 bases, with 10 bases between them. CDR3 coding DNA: TGCGCCAGCAGCCAGAGGTCGGGGGATACGCAGTATTTT. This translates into CASSQRSGDTQYF.

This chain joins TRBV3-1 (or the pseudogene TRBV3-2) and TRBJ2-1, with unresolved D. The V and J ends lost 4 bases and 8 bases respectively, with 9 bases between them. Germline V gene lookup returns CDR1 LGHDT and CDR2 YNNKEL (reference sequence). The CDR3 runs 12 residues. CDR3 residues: CASSLTMHEQFF. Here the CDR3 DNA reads TGTGCCAGCAGCCTTACTATGCATGAGCAGTTCTTC.

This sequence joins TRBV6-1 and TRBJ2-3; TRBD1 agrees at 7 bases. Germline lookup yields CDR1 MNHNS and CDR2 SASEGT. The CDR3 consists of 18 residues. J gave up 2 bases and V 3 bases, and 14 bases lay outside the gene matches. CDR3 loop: CASSETGKYRLSTDTQYF. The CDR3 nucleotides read TGTGCCAGCAGTGAGACAGGGAAATATCGGCTTTCCACAGATACGCAGTATTTT.